This record covers a single T cell receptor (beta chain). The source of the sample is a study of control samples from healthy donors and cancer patients. The data were produced by immunoSEQ multiplex PCR, yet TCRdb's version contains in-frame clones alone and is incomplete. The data contain some 130,000 clones, roughly 89% of them singletons. Sequencing used blood. This receptor was taken from a man aged 25-45 years in good health.

CDR3 region: CASSLSRSSYNEQFF. CDR3 coding DNA: TGTGCCAGCAGCTTAAGTAGGTCCTCCTACAATGAGCAGTTCTTC. The chain is built from TRBV7-3 and TRBJ2-1; D remains unclear. Trimming shortened V by 1 base and J by 0 bases, and 7 bases separated the two germline ends. From germline, CDR1 is SGHTA and CDR2 FQGTGA. The CDR3 totals 15 residues.